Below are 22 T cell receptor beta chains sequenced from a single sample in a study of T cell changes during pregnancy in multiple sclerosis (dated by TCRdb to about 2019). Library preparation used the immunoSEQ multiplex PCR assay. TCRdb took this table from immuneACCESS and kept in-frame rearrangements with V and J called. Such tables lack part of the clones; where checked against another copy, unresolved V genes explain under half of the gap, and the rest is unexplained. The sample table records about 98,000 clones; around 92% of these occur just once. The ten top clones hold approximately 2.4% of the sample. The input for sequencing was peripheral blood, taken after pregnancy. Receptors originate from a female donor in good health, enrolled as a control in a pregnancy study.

This CDR3 reads CASKIAGGPYEQYF. Written as DNA, the CDR3 is TGTGCCAGCAAGATAGCGGGAGGGCCCTACGAGCAGTACTTC. The rearrangement joins TRBV2 to TRBJ2-7; 11 bases fit TRBD2. J was trimmed by 2 bases and V by 7 bases; bases with no gene match: 4. The CDR3 runs to 14 residues. The germline V gene has CDR1 SNHLY and CDR2 FYNNEI.

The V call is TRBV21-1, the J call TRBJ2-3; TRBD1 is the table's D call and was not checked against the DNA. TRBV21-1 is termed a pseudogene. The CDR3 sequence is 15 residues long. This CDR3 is CASSKGTDPTDTQYF. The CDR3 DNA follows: TGTGCCAGCAGCAAAGGGACAGATCCCACAGATACGCAGTATTTT.

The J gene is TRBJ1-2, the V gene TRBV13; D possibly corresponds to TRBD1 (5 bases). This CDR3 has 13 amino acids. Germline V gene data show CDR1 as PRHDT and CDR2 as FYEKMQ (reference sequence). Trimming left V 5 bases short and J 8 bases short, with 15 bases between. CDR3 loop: CASSGRLGHGYTF. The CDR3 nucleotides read TGTGCCAGCAGCGGCCGTTTGGGGCACGGCTACACCTTC.

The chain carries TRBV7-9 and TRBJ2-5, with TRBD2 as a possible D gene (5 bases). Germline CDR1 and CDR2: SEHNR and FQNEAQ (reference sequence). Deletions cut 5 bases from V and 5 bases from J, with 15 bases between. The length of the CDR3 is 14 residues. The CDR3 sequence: CASSARTAGETQYF. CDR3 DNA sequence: TGTGCCAGCAGCGCACGGACCGCGGGCGAGACCCAGTACTTC.

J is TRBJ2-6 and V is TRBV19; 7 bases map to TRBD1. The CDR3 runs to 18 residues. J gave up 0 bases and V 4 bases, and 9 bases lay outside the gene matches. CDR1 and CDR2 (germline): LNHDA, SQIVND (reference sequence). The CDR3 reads CASSTSTGSSSGANVLTF. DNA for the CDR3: TGTGCCAGTAGTACCTCGACAGGGTCAAGCTCTGGGGCCAACGTCCTGACTTTC.

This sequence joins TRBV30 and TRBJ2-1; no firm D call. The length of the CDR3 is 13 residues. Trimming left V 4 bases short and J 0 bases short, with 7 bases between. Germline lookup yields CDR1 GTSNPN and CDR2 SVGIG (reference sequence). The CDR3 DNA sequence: TGTGCCTGGACTCTTCCCTCCTACAATGAGCAGTTCTTC. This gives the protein CAWTLPSYNEQFF.

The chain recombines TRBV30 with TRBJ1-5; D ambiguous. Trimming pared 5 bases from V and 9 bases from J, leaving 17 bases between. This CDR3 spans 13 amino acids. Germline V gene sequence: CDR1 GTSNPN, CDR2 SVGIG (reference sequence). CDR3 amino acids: CAWGLAQRLPQHF. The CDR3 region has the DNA TGTGCCTGGGGCCTCGCACAAAGATTGCCCCAGCATTTT.

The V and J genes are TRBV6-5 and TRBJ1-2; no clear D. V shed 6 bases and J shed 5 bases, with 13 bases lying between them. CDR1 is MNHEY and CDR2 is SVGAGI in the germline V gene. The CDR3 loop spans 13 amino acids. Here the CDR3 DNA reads TGTGCCAGCAGCTTTACCGCGTTTTATGGCTACACCTTC. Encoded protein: CASSFTAFYGYTF.

The CDR3 region is CASSGLAAGELFF. DNA for the CDR3: TGTGCCAGCAGCGGACTAGCTGCCGGGGAGCTGTTTTTT. The chain links TRBV11-3 to TRBJ2-2; TRBD2 aligns across 8 bases. J was trimmed by 6 bases and V by 5 bases; bases with no gene match: 2. Germline V gene lookup returns CDR1 SGHNT and CDR2 YENEEA. The CDR3 consists of 13 residues.

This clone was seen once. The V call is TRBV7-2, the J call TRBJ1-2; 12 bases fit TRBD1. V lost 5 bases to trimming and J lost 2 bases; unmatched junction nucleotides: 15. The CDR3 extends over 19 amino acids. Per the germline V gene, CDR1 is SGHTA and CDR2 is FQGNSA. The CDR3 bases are TGTGCCAGCAGCCTAAATGTGGGACAGGGGGCGCTTCTCAACTATGGCTACACCTTC. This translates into CASSLNVGQGALLNYGYTF.

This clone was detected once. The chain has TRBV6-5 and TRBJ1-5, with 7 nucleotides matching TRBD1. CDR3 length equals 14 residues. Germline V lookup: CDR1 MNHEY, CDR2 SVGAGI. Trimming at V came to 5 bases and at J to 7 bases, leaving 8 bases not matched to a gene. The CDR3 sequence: CASSLDRERQPQHF. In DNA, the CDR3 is TGTGCCAGCAGTCTCGACAGGGAGAGGCAGCCCCAGCATTTT.

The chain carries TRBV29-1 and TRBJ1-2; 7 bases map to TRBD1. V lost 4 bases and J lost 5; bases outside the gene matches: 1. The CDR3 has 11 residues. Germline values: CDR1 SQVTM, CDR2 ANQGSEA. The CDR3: CSVVTGYGYTF. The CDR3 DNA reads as TGCAGCGTTGTGACAGGGTATGGCTACACCTTC.

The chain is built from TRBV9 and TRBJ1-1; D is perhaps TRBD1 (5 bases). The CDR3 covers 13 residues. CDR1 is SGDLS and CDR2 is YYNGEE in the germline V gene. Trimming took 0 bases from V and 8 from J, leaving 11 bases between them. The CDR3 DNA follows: TGTGCCAGCAGCGTAGTAATAAGGGGAGAAGCTTTCTTT. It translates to CASSVVIRGEAFF.

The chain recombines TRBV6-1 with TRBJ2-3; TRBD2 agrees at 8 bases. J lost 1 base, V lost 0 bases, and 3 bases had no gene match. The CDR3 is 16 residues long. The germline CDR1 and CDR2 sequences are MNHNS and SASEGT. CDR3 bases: TGTGCCAGCAGTGAAGCGCGGGGGGACGGCACAGATACGCAGTATTTT. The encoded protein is CASSEARGDGTDTQYF.

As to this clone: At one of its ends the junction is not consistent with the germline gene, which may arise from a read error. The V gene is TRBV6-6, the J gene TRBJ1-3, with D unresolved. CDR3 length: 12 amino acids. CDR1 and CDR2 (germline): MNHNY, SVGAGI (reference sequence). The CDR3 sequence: CASSATGNTIYF. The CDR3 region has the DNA TGTGCCAGCAGTGCGACTGGGAACACCATATATTTT.

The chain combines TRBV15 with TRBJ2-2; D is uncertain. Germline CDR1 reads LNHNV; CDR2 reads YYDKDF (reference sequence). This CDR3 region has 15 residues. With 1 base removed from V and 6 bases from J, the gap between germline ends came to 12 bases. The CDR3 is CATSRGVPVAGELFF. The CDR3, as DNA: TGTGCCACCAGCAGAGGAGTCCCTGTGGCCGGGGAGCTGTTTTTT. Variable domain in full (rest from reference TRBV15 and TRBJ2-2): DAMVIQNPRYQVTQFGKPVTLSCSQTLNHNVMYWYQQKSSQAPKLLFHYYDKDFNNEADTPDNFQSRRPNTSFCFLDIRSPGLGDTAMYLCATSRGVPVAGELFFGEGSRLTVL.

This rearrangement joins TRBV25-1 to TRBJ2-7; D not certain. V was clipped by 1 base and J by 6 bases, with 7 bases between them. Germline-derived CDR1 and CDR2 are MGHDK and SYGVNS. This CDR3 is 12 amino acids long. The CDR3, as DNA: TGTGCCAGCAGTGAATCCCTCGGCGAGCAGTACTTC. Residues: CASSESLGEQYF.

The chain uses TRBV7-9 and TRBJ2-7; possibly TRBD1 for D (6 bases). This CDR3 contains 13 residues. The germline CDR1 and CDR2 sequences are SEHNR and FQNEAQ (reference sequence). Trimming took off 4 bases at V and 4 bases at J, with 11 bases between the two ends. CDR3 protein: CASSWGTMYEQYF. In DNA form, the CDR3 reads TGTGCCAGCAGCTGGGGGACAATGTACGAGCAGTACTTC.

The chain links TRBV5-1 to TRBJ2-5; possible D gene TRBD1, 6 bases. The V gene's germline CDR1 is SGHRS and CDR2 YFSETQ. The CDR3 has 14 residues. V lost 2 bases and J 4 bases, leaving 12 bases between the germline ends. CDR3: CASSLQGEGETQYF. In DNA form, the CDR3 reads TGCGCCAGCAGCTTACAGGGCGAAGGAGAGACCCAGTACTTC.

CDR3 amino acids: CASSFRLAGADNEQFF. DNA for the CDR3: TGTGCCAGCAGTTTCAGGCTAGCGGGAGCCGACAATGAGCAGTTCTTC. This chain links TRBV28 with TRBJ2-1, with 10 bases fitting TRBD2. The ends lost 3 bases at V and 5 bases at J; junction bases unmatched: 7. The CDR3 is 16 residues long. Germline CDR1 and CDR2: MDHEN and SYDVKM. The variable domain in full, with the rest retrieved from reference TRBV28 and TRBJ2-1, is DVKVTQSSRYLVKRTGEKVFLECVQDMDHENMFWYRQDPGLGLRLIYFSYDVKMKEKGDIPEGYSVSREKKERFSLILESASTNQTSMYLCASSFRLAGADNEQFFGPGTRLTVL.

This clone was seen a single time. CDR3 in amino acids: CASSPPLRDSQETQYF. The CDR3, as DNA: TGTGCCAGCAGCCCACCCCTCCGGGACTCCCAAGAGACCCAGTACTTC. The rearrangement links TRBV7-9 to TRBJ2-5, with D perhaps TRBD2 (6 bases). V shed 5 bases and J shed 1 base, with 17 bases lying between them. This CDR3 has 16 amino acids. Germline lookup yields CDR1 SEHNR and CDR2 FQNEAQ (reference sequence).

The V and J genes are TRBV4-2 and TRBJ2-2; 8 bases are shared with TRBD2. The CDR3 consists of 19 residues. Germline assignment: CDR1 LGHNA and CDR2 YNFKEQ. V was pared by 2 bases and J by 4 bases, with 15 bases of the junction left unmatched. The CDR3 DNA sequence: TGTGCCAGCAGCCAACGGAGCTTGACCCCAGCGGGGGCCACCGGGGAGCTGTTTTTT. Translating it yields CASSQRSLTPAGATGELFF.